One sample yielded the 7 T cell receptor beta chains listed below, sequenced in a study of human T cells and chemical hapten exposure. Time point defined: pre-sensitization, week 0. Treatment meaning: therapeutic diphenylcyclopropenone sensitization with weekly scalp DPC. TCRdb processed the RACE reads anew with MiXCR; each CDR3 protein has one entry. The table has 200,000 to 300,000 distinct CDR3 sequences, over 8% seen once. This sample comprised whole blood, obtained in connection with sensitization to the hapten diphenylcyclopropenone (DPC). These receptors originate from a woman aged 40 to 49 with alopecia areata. Some clones in this sample may be carry-over from other donors' samples.

This clonotype came up a few times. This chain connects TRBV20-1 to TRBJ2-5; 8 bases align to TRBD2. Germline V gives CDR1 DFQATT, CDR2 SNEGSKA (reference sequence). Trimming at V came to 3 bases and at J to 4 bases, leaving 16 bases not matched to a gene. This CDR3 region has 17 residues. CDR3 DNA sequence: TGCAGTGCTAGGGTTTTGACCGGGAGGGCCGTGGCAGAGACCCAGTACTTC. Translated, it gives CSARVLTGRAVAETQYF.

In its sample, this clonotype was seen many times. The chain uses TRBV20-1 and TRBJ1-2; the D gene is possibly TRBD1 (6 bases). From germline, CDR1 is DFQATT and CDR2 SNEGSKA (reference sequence). V gave up 5 bases and J gave up 10 bases, with 14 bases separating them. CDR3 length: 11 amino acids. The CDR3 loop reads CSAWTVPDYTF. CDR3 DNA sequence: TGCAGTGCTTGGACAGTACCCGACTACACCTTC.

This clonotype was seen only a few times. The J gene is TRBJ1-4, the V gene TRBV25-1; 10 bases agree with TRBD1. In germline, CDR1 is MGHDK, CDR2 SYGVNS. The V segment lost 8 bases and the J segment 3 bases; nucleotides outside the gene matches: 6. CDR3 length: 15 amino acids. CDR3 DNA: TGTGCCAGCTCGACAGGGGGCAATGCTAATGAAAAACTGTTTTTT. It is translated as CASSTGGNANEKLFF.

There are a few counts of this clonotype. The chain has TRBV7-2 and TRBJ1-5, with D possibly matching TRBD1 (5 bases). Deletions cut 6 bases from V and 7 bases from J, with 13 bases between. CDR3 length equals 13 residues. Germline V CDR1 and CDR2: SGHTA, FQGNSA. CDR3 region: CASSQSWGQPQHF. CDR3 coding DNA: TGTGCCAGCAGTCAATCTTGGGGGCAGCCCCAGCATTTT.

This clonotype was observed a handful of times. This rearrangement joins TRBV6-1 to TRBJ2-7; maybe TRBD2 (6 bases). The germline V gene encodes CDR1 MNHNS and CDR2 SASEGT. Deletions cut 7 bases from V and 1 base from J, with 17 bases between. CDR3 length equals 15 residues. The CDR3 region is CASTSQAGGSYEQYF. The DNA for the CDR3 is TGTGCCAGCACTTCCCAGGCTGGGGGGTCCTACGAGCAGTACTTC.

The chain uses TRBV28 and TRBJ2-3, with 8 bases matching TRBD1. With V trimmed by 8 bases and J by 8 bases, 6 bases remained unmatched. The germline CDR1 and CDR2 sequences are MDHEN and SYDVKM. The CDR3 loop spans 12 amino acids. The CDR3, as DNA: TGTGCCAGCGGGGATGACAGGGGTACGCAGTATTTT. It codes for CASGDDRGTQYF.

This clonotype was counted a few times. This chain connects TRBV6-2 or TRBV6-3 to TRBJ2-5; no clear D gene. This CDR3 spans 13 amino acids. Germline CDR1 is MNHEY and CDR2 is SVGEGT. V lost 4 bases to trimming and J lost 2 bases, with 8 bases between them. The CDR3 loop reads CASSFRLQETQYF. CDR3 DNA sequence: TGTGCCAGCAGTTTCCGATTACAAGAGACCCAGTACTTC.